This is a list of T cell receptor beta chains from one sample in a study of cytomegalovirus exposure and HLA in healthy donors. Sequencing was performed with immunoSEQ multiplex PCR; in TCRdb, only in-frame clones are kept and a portion is missing. The repertoire holds 120,000 to 150,000 clones, with under 85% as singletons. Sequenced input: PBMCs. These receptors originate from a woman aged 40 to 50 in good health and CMV-seropositive. Both conserved end residues are part of each CDR3. D genes are given only for firm matches. Rows may omit the clone size; those that give it use once, few, many or a size class.

D gene: TRBD1
clone size: NA
CDR3 length: 14
J gene: TRBJ1-4
V gene: TRBV2
CDR3 DNA: TGTGCCAGCTCTCCGACAGGGAAAGGGGAAAAACTGTTTTTT
CDR3 protein: CASSPTGKGEKLFF

D gene: TRBD2
clone size: NA
CDR3 length: 15
J gene: TRBJ2-2
V gene: TRBV19
CDR3 DNA: TGTGCCAGTAGAATAGCGGGGGGGTCGTCCGGGGAGCTGTTTTTT
CDR3 protein: CASRIAGGSSGELFF

D gene: NA
clone size: NA
CDR3 length: 14
J gene: TRBJ1-1
V gene: TRBV30
CDR3 DNA: TGTGCCTGGACCGTCATGGGGCGCGACACTGAAGCTTTCTTT
CDR3 protein: CAWTVMGRDTEAFF

D gene: TRBD1
clone size: NA
CDR3 length: 14
J gene: TRBJ2-3
V gene: TRBV2
CDR3 DNA: TGTGCCAGCAATAGGGGGCTAAACACAGATACGCAGTATTTT
CDR3 protein: CASNRGLNTDTQYF

D gene: TRBD1
clone size: few
CDR3 length: 14
J gene: TRBJ2-2
V gene: TRBV5-1
CDR3 DNA: TGCGCCAGCAGCCCGGGACAGGGTCCCGGGGAGCTGTTTTTT
CDR3 protein: CASSPGQGPGELFF

D gene: NA
clone size: once
CDR3 length: 13
J gene: TRBJ1-1
V gene: TRBV7-9
CDR3 DNA: TGTGCCAGCAGCTTACTACAGGGCGGTGGAGCTTTCTTT
CDR3 protein: CASSLLQGGGAFF

D gene: NA
clone size: NA
CDR3 length: 14
J gene: TRBJ2-7
V gene: TRBV2
CDR3 DNA: TGTGCCAGCAGGGGGGAGGCCGCGACCTACGAGCAGTACTTC
CDR3 protein: CASRGEAATYEQYF

D gene: TRBD2
clone size: few
CDR3 length: 15
J gene: TRBJ2-3
V gene: TRBV5-6
CDR3 DNA: TGTGCCAGCAGCCTGAGCGGGGACAGCACAGATACGCAGTATTTT
CDR3 protein: CASSLSGDSTDTQYF

D gene: NA
clone size: NA
CDR3 length: 15
J gene: TRBJ1-3
V gene: TRBV10-3
CDR3 DNA: TGTGCCATCAGTGAGTCGGGGGGGTCTGGAAACACCATATATTTT
CDR3 protein: CAISESGGSGNTIYF

D gene: TRBD2
clone size: NA
CDR3 length: 14
J gene: TRBJ2-3
V gene: TRBV15
CDR3 DNA: TGTGCCACCAGCAGGGGGACTAGTTTGGATACGCAGTATTTT
CDR3 protein: CATSRGTSLDTQYF

D gene: NA
clone size: NA
CDR3 length: 15
J gene: TRBJ2-2
V gene: TRBV2
CDR3 DNA: TGTGCCAGCACGTTACAGGGTTCGGGCACCGGGGAGCTGTTTTTT
CDR3 protein: CASTLQGSGTGELFF

D gene: NA
clone size: NA
CDR3 length: 13
J gene: TRBJ1-1
V gene: TRBV7-2
CDR3 DNA: TGTGCCAGCAGCGCCGAGGGGAACACTGAAGCTTTCTTT
CDR3 protein: CASSAEGNTEAFF

D gene: TRBD1
clone size: once
CDR3 length: 14
J gene: TRBJ1-4
V gene: TRBV7-2
CDR3 DNA: TGTGCCAGCAGCCCGGGACAGGGAGGGGAAAAACTGTTTTTT
CDR3 protein: CASSPGQGGEKLFF

D gene: TRBD1
clone size: NA
CDR3 length: 13
J gene: TRBJ1-6
V gene: TRBV2
CDR3 DNA: TGTGCCAGCAGGGACAGGGATAATTCACCCCTCCACTTT
CDR3 protein: CASRDRDNSPLHF

D gene: TRBD2
clone size: few
CDR3 length: 18
J gene: TRBJ2-2
V gene: TRBV5-1
CDR3 DNA: TGCGCCAGCAGCTTGAACCTCAGGACTAGCGGGGGAACCGGGGAGCTGTTTTTT
CDR3 protein: CASSLNLRTSGGTGELFF

D gene: NA
clone size: NA
CDR3 length: 15
J gene: TRBJ2-1
V gene: TRBV23-1
CDR3 DNA: TGCGCCAGCAGTCAATGGAGGCGTTCCTACAATGAGCAGTTCTTC
CDR3 protein: CASSQWRRSYNEQFF

D gene: NA
clone size: NA
CDR3 length: 15
J gene: TRBJ1-1
V gene: TRBV19
CDR3 DNA: TGTGCCTGCCGCGGCGCCGATCTGGCGGACACTGAAGCTTTCTTT
CDR3 protein: CACRGADLADTEAFF

D gene: NA
clone size: NA
CDR3 length: 13
J gene: TRBJ2-7
V gene: TRBV6-5
CDR3 DNA: TGTGCGGTGGCTGCGGGGGACACCTACGAGCAGTACTTC
CDR3 protein: CAVAAGDTYEQYF

D gene: NA
clone size: NA
CDR3 length: 13
J gene: TRBJ1-5
V gene: TRBV27
CDR3 DNA: TGTGCCAGCAGTTCGACAGGACCCGGGCCCCAGCATTTT
CDR3 protein: CASSSTGPGPQHF

D gene: TRBD2
clone size: NA
CDR3 length: 15
J gene: TRBJ2-2
V gene: TRBV18
CDR3 DNA: TGTGCCAGCTCAAAACCGGGACTAGCGACCGGGGAGCTGTTTTTT
CDR3 protein: CASSKPGLATGELFF

D gene: TRBD1
clone size: NA
CDR3 length: 16
J gene: TRBJ2-7
V gene: TRBV7-3
CDR3 DNA: TGTGCCAGCAGCTTTGGGGGGGGACAGGGGATCCACGAGCAGTACTTC
CDR3 protein: CASSFGGGQGIHEQYF

D gene: NA
clone size: NA
CDR3 length: 15
J gene: TRBJ2-5
V gene: TRBV13
CDR3 DNA: TGTGCCAGCAGCTTAGAAGTTAGGACAGTAGAGACCCAGTACTTC
CDR3 protein: CASSLEVRTVETQYF

D gene: NA
clone size: once
CDR3 length: 15
J gene: TRBJ1-1
V gene: TRBV5-1
CDR3 DNA: TGCGCCAGCAGCTTGGGCGACTTTGGGACTCTCGAAGCTTTCTTT
CDR3 protein: CASSLGDFGTLEAFF

D gene: NA
clone size: NA
CDR3 length: 15
J gene: TRBJ1-1
V gene: TRBV5-1
CDR3 DNA: TGCGCCAGCAGCTTGCGAGTAGGGGCCGCGGCTGAAGCTTTCTTT
CDR3 protein: CASSLRVGAAAEAFF

D gene: NA
clone size: NA
CDR3 length: 14
J gene: TRBJ1-1
V gene: TRBV6-1
CDR3 DNA: TGTGCCAGCAGCCCACTCCTAGTGTGGAGCGAAGCTTTCTTT
CDR3 protein: CASSPLLVWSEAFF

D gene: TRBD1
clone size: NA
CDR3 length: 16
J gene: TRBJ1-4
V gene: TRBV11-2
CDR3 DNA: TGTGCCAGCAGCCCCCGGTTACAGGGGGCGCGGGAAAAACTGTTTTTT
CDR3 protein: CASSPRLQGAREKLFF

D gene: NA
clone size: once
CDR3 length: 13
J gene: TRBJ2-3
V gene: TRBV28
CDR3 DNA: TGTGCCAGCGGGGGGGCCGGCACAGATACGCAGTATTTT
CDR3 protein: CASGGAGTDTQYF

D gene: NA
clone size: NA
CDR3 length: 15
J gene: TRBJ1-2
V gene: TRBV2
CDR3 DNA: TGTGCCAGCAGTGTCACGTCAGGGTCTGCCTATGGCTACACCTTC
CDR3 protein: CASSVTSGSAYGYTF

D gene: NA
clone size: NA
CDR3 length: 15
J gene: TRBJ2-4
V gene: TRBV28
CDR3 DNA: TGTGCCAGCAGGCCCCCGACTGCAATTGGAAACATTCAGTACTTC
CDR3 protein: CASRPPTAIGNIQYF

D gene: NA
clone size: NA
CDR3 length: 13
J gene: TRBJ1-5
V gene: TRBV10-3
CDR3 DNA: TGTGCCAACAGCCGAGATCTTAATCAGCCCCAGCATTTT
CDR3 protein: CANSRDLNQPQHF

D gene: NA
clone size: once
CDR3 length: 14
J gene: TRBJ1-6
V gene: TRBV6-1
CDR3 DNA: TGTGCCAGCAGAGATACAGGGTACAATTCACCCCTCCACTTT
CDR3 protein: CASRDTGYNSPLHF

D gene: TRBD1
clone size: NA
CDR3 length: 16
J gene: TRBJ2-7
V gene: TRBV5-1
CDR3 DNA: TGCGCCAGCAGCTTGGCCCGGACAGGGGGCCCGGGCGAGCAGTACTTC
CDR3 protein: CASSLARTGGPGEQYF

D gene: TRBD1
clone size: NA
CDR3 length: 14
J gene: TRBJ2-1
V gene: TRBV9
CDR3 DNA: TGTGCCAGCAGCGCGACAGGGTACTACAATGAGCAGTTCTTC
CDR3 protein: CASSATGYYNEQFF

D gene: NA
clone size: NA
CDR3 length: 12
J gene: TRBJ1-1
V gene: TRBV6-6
CDR3 DNA: TGTGCCAGCGGGGCTCGGAACACTGAAGCTTTCTTT
CDR3 protein: CASGARNTEAFF

D gene: TRBD2
clone size: NA
CDR3 length: 15
J gene: TRBJ2-3
V gene: TRBV27
CDR3 DNA: TGTGCCAGCAGTTTAGCGGGGGTTAGGGCAGATACGCAGTATTTT
CDR3 protein: CASSLAGVRADTQYF

D gene: TRBD2
clone size: NA
CDR3 length: 15
J gene: TRBJ2-1
V gene: TRBV5-6
CDR3 DNA: TGTGCCAGCAGCCCGGTTGGAGGGGAGGGGCATGAGCAGTTCTTC
CDR3 protein: CASSPVGGEGHEQFF

D gene: NA
clone size: NA
CDR3 length: 16
J gene: TRBJ1-5
V gene: TRBV2
CDR3 DNA: TGTGCCAGCAACCCAACGGGGGGGCAGGCAAATCAGCCCCAGCATTTT
CDR3 protein: CASNPTGGQANQPQHF

D gene: TRBD2
clone size: few
CDR3 length: 16
J gene: TRBJ2-1
V gene: TRBV6-1
CDR3 DNA: TGTGCCAGCAGTGAGTTAGGGACTAGAAGCCACAATGAGCAGTTCTTC
CDR3 protein: CASSELGTRSHNEQFF

D gene: TRBD1
clone size: NA
CDR3 length: 17
J gene: TRBJ1-5
V gene: TRBV6-1
CDR3 DNA: TGTGCCAGCAGTGCCGGGACAGGATCTTTCAGCAATCAGCCCCAGCATTTT
CDR3 protein: CASSAGTGSFSNQPQHF

D gene: NA
clone size: once
CDR3 length: 15
J gene: TRBJ1-6
V gene: TRBV27
CDR3 DNA: TGTGCCAGCAGTAAAAATACAGGGTCCTCCACACCCCTCCACTTT
CDR3 protein: CASSKNTGSSTPLHF

D gene: TRBD2
clone size: NA
CDR3 length: 14
J gene: TRBJ2-1
V gene: TRBV19
CDR3 DNA: TGTGCCAGTAGTATATTAGGGGCGGGGGATAAGCAGTTCTTC
CDR3 protein: CASSILGAGDKQFF

D gene: NA
clone size: few
CDR3 length: 11
J gene: TRBJ2-5
V gene: TRBV20-1
CDR3 DNA: TGCAGTGGGACAAAACAAGAGACCCAGTACTTC
CDR3 protein: CSGTKQETQYF

D gene: TRBD1
clone size: NA
CDR3 length: 20
J gene: TRBJ1-5
V gene: TRBV19
CDR3 DNA: TGTGCCAGTAGTACCCTCGGCGGACAGGGAATGCGAGGGATATATGGGCCCCAGCATTTT
CDR3 protein: CASSTLGGQGMRGIYGPQHF

D gene: NA
clone size: NA
CDR3 length: 15
J gene: TRBJ2-7
V gene: TRBV2
CDR3 DNA: TGTGCCAGCAGTGAAGGCACAGGGCGAGCCTACGAGCAGTACTTC
CDR3 protein: CASSEGTGRAYEQYF

D gene: TRBD1
clone size: NA
CDR3 length: 13
J gene: TRBJ1-1
V gene: TRBV7-9
CDR3 DNA: TGTGCCAGCAGCTTAGACAGGGGCGCTGAAGCTTTCTTT
CDR3 protein: CASSLDRGAEAFF

D gene: TRBD2
clone size: NA
CDR3 length: 14
J gene: TRBJ2-3
V gene: TRBV5-4
CDR3 DNA: TGTGCCAGCAGCTTGACTAGCGGAACAGATACGCAGTATTTT
CDR3 protein: CASSLTSGTDTQYF